These 9 T cell receptor beta chains came from one sample sequenced in a study of T cell responses to AZD1222 COVID-19 vaccine (dated by TCRdb to about 2021). Library prep was done by the immunoSEQ multiplex PCR assay. TCRdb retrieved this table from immuneACCESS and kept in-frame rearrangements only. Not all clones are present; in checked studies, unresolved V genes account for under half, and no reason is known for the remainder. This sample holds about 110,000 clones; about 81% were observed only once. The leading ten clones occupy less than 5% of the sample. According to the study, the label for this sample's time point signals: baseline before first vaccination. The sample in question was peripheral blood, obtained on day 0 of AZD1222 vaccination. The receptors here all came from an adult in good health.

The chain combines TRBV19 with TRBJ2-7; no firm D call. CDR3 size: 14 residues. The V end was cut by 0 bases, the J end by 2 bases, with 8 bases between. Germline V gene sequence: CDR1 LNHDA, CDR2 SQIVND (reference sequence). CDR3 residues: CASSIDPRTYEQYF. CDR3 nucleotide sequence: TGTGCCAGTAGTATAGATCCCAGAACCTACGAGCAGTACTTC.

The J gene is TRBJ1-3, the V gene TRBV7-3; D is possibly TRBD1 (6 bases). The CDR3 contains 14 residues. V was pared by 0 bases and J by 6 bases, with 9 bases between. CDR1 and CDR2 from the germline V gene are SGHTA and FQGTGA. The CDR3 nucleotides read TGTGCCAGCAGCTTAACCCCAGGGGAAAACACCATATATTTT. Protein sequence: CASSLTPGENTIYF.

This clone occurred a few times. The CDR3 DNA sequence: TGTGCCAGCAGACCAGGGGGCGCGAATGAAAAACTGTTTTTT. This gives the protein CASRPGGANEKLFF. The gene calls are TRBV6-5 and TRBJ1-4; TRBD1 matches 8 bases. The germline CDR1 and CDR2 sequences are MNHEY and SVGAGI. The CDR3 contains 14 residues. The V segment lost 6 bases and the J segment 5 bases; nucleotides outside the gene matches: 5.

This sequence joins TRBV10-1 and TRBJ2-2; 8 bases agree with TRBD2. This CDR3 comprises 17 residues. CDR1 and CDR2 (germline): WNHNN, SYGVQD (reference sequence). The J segment lost 5 bases and the V segment lost 2 bases, leaving 10 bases of the junction unmatched. The CDR3 spells CASSEESGREWTGELFF. CDR3 nucleotide sequence: TGCGCCAGCAGTGAGGAAAGCGGGAGAGAGTGGACCGGGGAGCTGTTTTTT.

The chain has TRBV18 and TRBJ2-5; unclear D gene. Deletions cut 3 bases from V and 1 base from J, with 6 bases between. Germline V gene sequence: CDR1 KGHSH, CDR2 LQKENI. This CDR3 is 13 amino acids long. CDR3 sequence: CASSPGVQETQYF. CDR3 bases: TGTGCCAGCTCACCGGGTGTCCAAGAGACCCAGTACTTC.

The rearrangement joins TRBV27 to TRBJ1-5; tentative D call: TRBD1 (6 bases). In germline, CDR1 is MNHEY, CDR2 SMNVEV (reference sequence). V shed 5 bases and J shed 0 bases, with 8 bases lying between them. This CDR3 has 14 residues. The CDR3 protein is CASSDRYSNQPQHF. DNA of the CDR3: TGTGCCAGCAGTGACAGGTATAGCAATCAGCCCCAGCATTTT.

V and J are TRBV14 and TRBJ2-2; D is undetermined. The CDR3 length is 15 residues. Germline V gene sequence: CDR1 SGHDN, CDR2 FVKESK. V was clipped by 2 bases and J by 5 bases, with 12 bases between them. The CDR3 spells CASSQSNGLTGELFF. CDR3 in DNA: TGTGCCAGCAGCCAATCTAACGGGCTAACCGGGGAGCTGTTTTTT.

The gene calls are TRBV30 and TRBJ2-2; D gene unclear. Germline V CDR1 and CDR2: GTSNPN, SVGIG (reference sequence). Trimming removed 5 bases from V and 6 bases from J, with 13 bases in between. The CDR3 has 13 residues. The CDR3 region has the DNA TGTGCCTGGTCCGGGCTTAGCTCCGGGGAGCTGTTTTTT. Amino acid sequence: CAWSGLSSGELFF.

The chain combines TRBV6-6 with TRBJ2-5; 10 bases match TRBD2. CDR1 and CDR2 from the germline V gene are MNHNY and SVGAGI (reference sequence). V lost 6 bases, J lost 5 bases, and 12 bases stayed unmatched. The CDR3 has 16 residues. The CDR3 DNA follows: TGTGCCAGCAGGAGGGAGGTAGCGGGAGGAGGTGAGACCCAGTACTTC. It encodes CASRREVAGGGETQYF.